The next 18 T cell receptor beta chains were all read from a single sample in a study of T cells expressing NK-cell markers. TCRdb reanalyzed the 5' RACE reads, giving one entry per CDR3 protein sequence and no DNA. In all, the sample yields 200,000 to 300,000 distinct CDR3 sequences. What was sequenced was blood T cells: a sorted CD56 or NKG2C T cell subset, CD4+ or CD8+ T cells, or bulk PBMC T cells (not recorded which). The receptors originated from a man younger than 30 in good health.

The CDR3 region is CASSSGLAGPSDTQYF. This chain links TRBV5-4 with TRBJ2-3; checking the TCRdb D call of TRBD2 is not possible without DNA. This CDR3 has 16 amino acids. Looked up from germline, CDR1 is SGHNT and CDR2 is YYREEE (reference sequence). Using reference TRBV5-4 and TRBJ2-3 for the parts outside the CDR3, the full variable domain is ETGVTQSPTHLIKTRGQQVTLRCSSQSGHNTVSWYQQALGQGPQFIFQYYREEENGRGNFPPRFSGLQFPNYSSELNVNALELDDSALYLCASSSGLAGPSDTQYFGPGTRLTVL.

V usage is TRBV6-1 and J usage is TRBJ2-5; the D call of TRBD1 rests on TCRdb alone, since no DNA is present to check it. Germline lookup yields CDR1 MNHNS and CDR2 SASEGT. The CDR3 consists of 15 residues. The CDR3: CASSLDRDDWETQYF.

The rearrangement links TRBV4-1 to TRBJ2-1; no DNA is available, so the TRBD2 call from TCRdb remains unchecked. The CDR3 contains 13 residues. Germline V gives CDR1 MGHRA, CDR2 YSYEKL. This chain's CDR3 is CASSQEGSGTQFF.

The CDR3 here is CSATRLVLADTQYF. The rearrangement joins TRBV20-1 to TRBJ2-3; with no DNA, the TCRdb D assignment of TRBD2 cannot be verified. Per germline, CDR1 DFQATT and CDR2 SNEGSKA (reference sequence). This CDR3 spans 14 amino acids.

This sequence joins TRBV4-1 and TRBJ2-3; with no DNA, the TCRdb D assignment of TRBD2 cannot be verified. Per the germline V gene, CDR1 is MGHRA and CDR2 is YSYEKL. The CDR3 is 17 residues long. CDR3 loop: CASSQELGGRARDTQYF.

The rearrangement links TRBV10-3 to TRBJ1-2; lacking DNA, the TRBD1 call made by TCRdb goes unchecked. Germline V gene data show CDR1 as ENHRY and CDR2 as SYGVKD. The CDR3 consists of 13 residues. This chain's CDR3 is CASNLQGFDGYTF.

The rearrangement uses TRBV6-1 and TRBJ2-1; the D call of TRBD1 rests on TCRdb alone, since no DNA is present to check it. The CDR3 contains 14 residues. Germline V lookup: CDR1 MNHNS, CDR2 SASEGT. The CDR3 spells CASRQGTSYNEQFF.

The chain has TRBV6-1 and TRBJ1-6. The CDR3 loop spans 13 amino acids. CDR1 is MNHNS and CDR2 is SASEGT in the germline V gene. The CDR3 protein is CASSEIQSSPLHF.

The CDR3 loop reads CASTPRWGATYNEQFF. The chain joins TRBV14 to TRBJ2-1; TCRdb returns TRBD1, unconfirmable since there is no DNA. Germline CDR1 reads SGHDN; CDR2 reads FVKESK. This CDR3 has 16 residues.

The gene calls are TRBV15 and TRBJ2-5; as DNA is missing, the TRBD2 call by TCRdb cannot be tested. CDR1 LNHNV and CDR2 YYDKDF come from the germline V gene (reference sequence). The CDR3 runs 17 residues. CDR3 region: CATSREGLAGRQETQYF. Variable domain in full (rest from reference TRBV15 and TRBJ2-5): DAMVIQNPRYQVTQFGKPVTLSCSQTLNHNVMYWYQQKSSQAPKLLFHYYDKDFNNEADTPDNFQSRRPNTSFCFLDIRSPGLGDTAMYLCATSREGLAGRQETQYFGPGTRLLVL.

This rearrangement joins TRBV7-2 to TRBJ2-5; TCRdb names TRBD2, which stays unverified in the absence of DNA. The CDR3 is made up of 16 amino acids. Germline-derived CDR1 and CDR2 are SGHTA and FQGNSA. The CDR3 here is CASSSRWGLAQETQYF.

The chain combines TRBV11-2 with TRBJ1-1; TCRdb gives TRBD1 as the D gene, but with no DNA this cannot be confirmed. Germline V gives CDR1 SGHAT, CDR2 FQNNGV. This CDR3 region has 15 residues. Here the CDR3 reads CASSTGGDRYTEAFF.

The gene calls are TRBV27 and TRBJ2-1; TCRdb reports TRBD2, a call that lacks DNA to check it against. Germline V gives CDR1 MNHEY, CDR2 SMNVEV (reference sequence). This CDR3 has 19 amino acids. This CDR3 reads CASSLFSGRRFGTYNEQFF.

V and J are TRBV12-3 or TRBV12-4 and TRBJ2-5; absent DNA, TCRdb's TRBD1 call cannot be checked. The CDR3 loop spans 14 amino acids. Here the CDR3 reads CASTLGGGKETQYF.

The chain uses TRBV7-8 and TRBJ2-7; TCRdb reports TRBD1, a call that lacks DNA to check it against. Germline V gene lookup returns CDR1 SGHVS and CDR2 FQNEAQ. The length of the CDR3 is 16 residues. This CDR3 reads CASSLTPQTGLYEQYF.

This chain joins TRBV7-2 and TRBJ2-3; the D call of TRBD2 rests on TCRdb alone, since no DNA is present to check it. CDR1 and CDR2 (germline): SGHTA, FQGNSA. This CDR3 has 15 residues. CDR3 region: CASSLRRGDTDTQYF.

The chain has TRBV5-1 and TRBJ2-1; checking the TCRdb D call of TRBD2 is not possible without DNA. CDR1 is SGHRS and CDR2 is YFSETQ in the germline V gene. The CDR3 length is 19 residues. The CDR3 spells CASSPAGLAGGSSYNEQFF. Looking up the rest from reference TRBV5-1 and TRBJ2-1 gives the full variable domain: KAGVTQTPRYLIKTRGQQVTLSCSPISGHRSVSWYQQTPGQGLQFLFEYFSETQRNKGNFPGRFSGRQFSNSRSEMNVSTLELGDSALYLCASSPAGLAGGSSYNEQFFGPGTRLTVL.

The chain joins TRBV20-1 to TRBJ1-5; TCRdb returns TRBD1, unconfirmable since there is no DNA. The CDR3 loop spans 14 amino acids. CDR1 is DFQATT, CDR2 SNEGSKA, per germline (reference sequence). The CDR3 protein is CSARQGYSNQPQHF.